A single sample is the source of the 4 T cell receptor beta chains below, sequenced in a study of T cell clonotyping in hematopoietic cell transplantation. Time point defined: recipient sample about 28 days before transplant, after cytoreduction. Generated by immunoSEQ multiplex PCR, the TCRdb table keeps only in-frame clones and is missing some. The table lists roughly 48,000 clones, around 80% of them singletons. The sequences come from peripheral blood mononuclear cells, collected before stem cell transplant. Source of these receptors: a man in his fifties or sixties with myelodysplastic syndrome. Some clones in this sample may be carry-over from other donors' samples.

The chain is built from TRBV30 and TRBJ1-4, with TRBD1 matching over 12 bases. This CDR3 has 14 amino acids. With V trimmed by 1 base and J by 6 bases, 0 bases remained unmatched. Germline CDR1 is GTSNPN and CDR2 is SVGIG (reference sequence). The CDR3 protein is CAWSGDRGHEKLFF. Here the CDR3 DNA reads TGTGCCTGGAGTGGGGACAGGGGGCATGAAAAACTGTTTTTT. Full variable domain (outside the CDR3, taken from reference TRBV30 and TRBJ1-4): SQTIHQWPATLVQPVGSPLSLECTVEGTSNPNLYWYRQAAGRGLQLLFYSVGIGQISSEVPQNLSASRPQDRQFILSSKKLLLSDSGFYLCAWSGDRGHEKLFFGSGTQLSVL.

This clone was observed a single time. The chain has TRBV2 and TRBJ2-3, with 8 bases that match TRBD2. Germline CDR1 is SNHLY and CDR2 is FYNNEI. The CDR3 sequence is 14 residues long. V was pared by 6 bases and J by 6 bases, with 8 bases of the junction left unmatched. CDR3 in amino acids: CASRLAVTSDTQYF. The CDR3 DNA is TGTGCCAGCAGACTAGCGGTAACCTCGGATACGCAGTATTTT.

The chain joins TRBV5-1 to TRBJ2-7; 8 nucleotides agree with TRBD2. The V segment lost 4 bases and the J segment 4 bases; nucleotides outside the gene matches: 13. The CDR3 loop spans 16 amino acids. CDR1 is SGHRS and CDR2 is YFSETQ in the germline V gene. The CDR3 nucleotides read TGCGCCAGCAGCCCTGAGACCGGGACTAGTTTATACGAGCAGTACTTC. Translated: CASSPETGTSLYEQYF.

J is TRBJ1-2 and V is TRBV20-1; unclear D gene. The ends were cut back, 3 bases at V and 7 bases at J, with 9 bases in the middle. Germline loops: CDR1 DFQATT, CDR2 SNEGSKA (reference sequence). The CDR3 spans 11 residues. CDR3 DNA sequence: TGCAGTGCTAGGGTCTTCCTTGGCTACACCTTC. This encodes CSARVFLGYTF.